The 29 T cell receptor beta chains listed next were all sequenced from one sample in a study of tissue T cells after allogeneic stem cell transplantation. Time point indicated: mouse harvest day 7 after allogeneic transplant. The graft held 10^6 splenic CD5+ T cells and 10^7 T-cell-depleted bone marrow cells. TCRdb keeps only in-frame clones here, not all; method: immunoSEQ multiplex PCR. The table includes 6,500 to 7,500 clones, about 46% detected once. Source material: gut tissue. Receptors were obtained from a female BALB/c mouse given C57BL/6 T cells with graft-versus-host disease after an allogeneic hematopoietic cell transplant.

For this clone: Here the gene names and germline are mouse. The read is 1 residue too short to cover the CDR3 end, so that end is filled in from the germline J gene. J is TRBJ2-5 and V is TRBV3; 8 bases fit TRBD1. After removal of 5 bases from V and 1 base from J, the junction contained 2 bases not matched to a gene. Germline V gene sequence: CDR1 SNHLY, CDR2 FYNGKV (reference sequence). This CDR3 region has 14 residues. CDR3 DNA, as far as it was read: TGTGCCAGCAGCCCAGGGGGCGACCAAGACACCCAGTAC. Translation gives CASSPGGDQDTQY. The full-length CDR3 reads as CASSPGGDQDTQYF.

There are a few counts of this clone. Gene names and germline match the mouse. Read data end 1 residue before the CDR3 end; the end is taken from the germline J gene. The chain combines TRBV3 with TRBJ2-7; 7 nucleotides line up with TRBD1. CDR3 size: 12 residues. The junction had 3 bases not matched to a gene; V was cut back by 5 bases and J by 5 bases. Germline V gene lookup returns CDR1 SNHLY and CDR2 FYNGKV (reference sequence). CDR3 residues: CASSTTGDEQYF. The sequenced CDR3 bases are TGTGCCAGCAGCACTACAGGGGATGAACAGTAC.

This clone was seen more than once but under ten times. Gene labels here are mouse ones. The observed sequence ends 1 residue before the CDR3 terminus, with the missing tail filled in from the germline J gene. Other DNA sequences in the same sample also yield this CDR3. The V gene is TRBV26, the J gene TRBJ2-1; no firm D call. Germline V lookup: CDR1 KGHPV, CDR2 FQNQEV (reference sequence). The CDR3 sequence is 13 residues long. V was shortened by 4 bases and J by 1 base, with 5 bases between the two germline ends. CDR3 sequence: CASSRQNYAEQFF. CDR3 bases read: TGTGCCAGCAGTCGGCAGAACTATGCTGAGCAGTTC.

With regard to this clone: Mouse gene names apply. The observed sequence ends 1 residue before the CDR3 terminus, with the missing tail filled in from the germline J gene. The J gene is TRBJ2-5, the V gene TRBV16; D gene ambiguous. This CDR3 comprises 12 residues. Germline V gives CDR1 SGHSA, CDR2 FRNQAP. V lost 1 base and J 5 bases, leaving 4 bases between the germline ends. Incomplete CDR3 DNA: TGTGCAAGCAGCTTAGGGAGAGACACCCAGTAC. Protein product: CASSLGRDTQY. From start to end, the CDR3 is CASSLGRDTQYF.

On this clone: The listed genes are named as in mouse. The read halts 1 residue ahead of the CDR3 end, with the missing end drawn from the germline J gene. The rearrangement joins TRBV3 to TRBJ2-1; a possible D gene is TRBD1 (6 bases). With 3 bases removed from V and 5 bases from J, the gap between germline ends came to 11 bases. This CDR3 spans 14 amino acids. Germline V gives CDR1 SNHLY, CDR2 FYNGKV (reference sequence). CDR3 region: CASSFGQKNAEQFF. The sequenced part of the CDR3 DNA is TGTGCCAGCAGCTTCGGACAGAAGAATGCTGAGCAGTTC.

Regarding this clone: Genes and germline come from the mouse. The CDR3 end is not reached by the read, which stops 1 residue before it; the germline J gene fills it in. The J gene is TRBJ2-7, the V gene TRBV12-2; D gene unclear. With 3 bases removed from V and 3 bases from J, the gap between germline ends came to 11 bases. The CDR3 consists of 13 residues. Germline V lookup: CDR1 SGHLS, CDR2 HYDKME. The CDR3 region is CASSVLPVYEQYF. CDR3 DNA, as far as it was read: TGTGCCAGCTCTGTGCTCCCTGTCTATGAACAGTAC.

This clone has more than one count but fewer than ten. Gene names and germline refer to mouse. The read ends 1 residue early relative to the CDR3; the germline J gene fills the gap. Other DNA sequences in this specimen translate into the identical CDR3. The rearrangement links TRBV26 to TRBJ2-4; D unresolved. V lost 4 bases and J lost 0, with 8 bases in between. The CDR3 is 14 amino acids. Germline CDR1 and CDR2: KGHPV and FQNQEV (reference sequence). CDR3 DNA, as far as it was read: TGTGCCAGCAGTCCCGACAATAGTCAAAACACCTTGTAC. Amino acids: CASSPDNSQNTLY. The whole CDR3 region reads CASSPDNSQNTLYF.

This clone appeared a few times. All gene names here are mouse names. The read terminates 1 residue ahead of where the CDR3 ends, so the germline J gene completes it. The sample has other DNA sequences that encode this CDR3 too. The chain recombines TRBV3 with TRBJ1-3; 7 bases map to TRBD1. Germline V gives CDR1 SNHLY, CDR2 FYNGKV (reference sequence). V shed 5 bases, J shed 2 bases, and the junction held 3 bases outside the gene matches. The CDR3 has 14 residues. This CDR3 is CASSPQGAGNTLYF. CDR3 DNA, as far as it was read: TGTGCCAGCAGCCCTCAGGGGGCTGGAAATACGCTCTAT.

Note on this clone: Any gene name here is a mouse gene name. The CDR3 end lies 1 residue beyond the end of the read and is filled in from the germline J gene. This chain links TRBV26 with TRBJ2-1, with D tentatively TRBD1 or TRBD2 (6 bases each). The CDR3 contains 15 residues. The V gene's germline CDR1 is KGHPV and CDR2 FQNQEV (reference sequence). V was shortened by 0 bases and J by 2 bases, with 8 bases between the two germline ends. The CDR3 loop reads CASSLSGGDYAEQFF. The CDR3 bases that were read are TGTGCCAGCAGTCTGTCTGGGGGCGACTATGCTGAGCAGTTC.

As for this clone: The gene symbols are mouse symbols. Coverage ceases 1 residue before the CDR3 finishes, and the germline J gene fills in the end. The rearrangement joins TRBV20 to TRBJ2-2, with D hard to call. The CDR3 is 12 amino acids. Germline CDR1 reads GFQATS; CDR2 reads STVNSAI. V lost 1 base and J lost 4, with 4 bases in between. The CDR3 sequence is CGARASTGQLYF. CDR3 bases read: TGTGGTGCTAGGGCCAGCACCGGGCAGCTCTAC.

As to this clone: All gene names here are mouse names. The read terminates 1 residue before the CDR3 end, so the remaining end is supplied by the germline J gene. The chain employs TRBV3 and TRBJ2-7, with 10 nucleotides matching TRBD2. Germline V gene data show CDR1 as SNHLY and CDR2 as FYNGKV (reference sequence). The CDR3 loop spans 15 amino acids. The J segment lost 0 bases and the V segment lost 4 bases, leaving 3 bases of the junction unmatched. The sequenced part of the CDR3 DNA is TGTGCCAGCAGCTCCCGACTGGGGGGCTCCTATGAACAGTAC. The encoded protein is CASSSRLGGSYEQY. The full CDR3 protein is CASSSRLGGSYEQYF.

This clone turned up a few times. The genes are named according to mouse. The CDR3 extends 1 residue past the end of the read, so its final part is completed from the germline J gene. V gene TRBV4 combines with J gene TRBJ1-5; 8 positions agree with TRBD1. This CDR3 has 13 amino acids. J lost 7 bases, V lost 5 bases, and 4 bases had no gene match. Germline-derived CDR1 and CDR2 are LGHDT and YNNKQL (reference sequence). The CDR3 DNA, read in part, is TGTGCCAGCAGCCCCCAGGGGGCGCAGGCTCCGCTT. Residues: CASSPQGAQAPL. The entire CDR3 protein reads CASSPQGAQAPLF.

This clone was found a few times. These gene names are mouse names. The read is 1 residue too short to cover the CDR3 end, so that end is filled in from the germline J gene. This sequence joins TRBV23 and TRBJ1-1; the D call of TRBD1 is as the table states it, not checked on the DNA. CDR1 and CDR2 (germline): KGHTA, FQNQQP. This CDR3 is 12 amino acids long. The CDR3 is CSSSPQNTEVFF. Incomplete CDR3 DNA: TGCTCCAGCAGTCCACAGAACACAGAAGTCTTC.

Note on this clone: Gene names and germline match the mouse. The read ends 1 residue early relative to the CDR3; the germline J gene fills the gap. This chain connects TRBV26 to TRBJ2-5; D not resolved. Trimming removed 0 bases from V and 6 bases from J, with 7 bases in between. The length of the CDR3 is 13 residues. The germline V gene encodes CDR1 KGHPV and CDR2 FQNQEV (reference sequence). CDR3 region: CASSLSGVDTQYF. The part of the CDR3 DNA that was read is TGTGCCAGCAGTCTGTCCGGGGTGGACACCCAGTAC.

Remarks on this clone: Gene names and germline refer to mouse. CDR3 sequence reads: CASGHLGGQDTQYF. Incomplete CDR3 DNA: TGTGCCAGCGGCCATCTGGGGGGGCAAGACACCCAGTAC. This chain uses TRBV13-2 with TRBJ2-5, with 9 bases aligning to TRBD2. The CDR3 is cut off 1 residue early in the read; its end comes from the germline J gene. Germline values: CDR1 NNHNN, CDR2 SYGAGS (reference sequence). With 5 bases clipped from V and 3 bases from J, the junction kept 4 bases outside the gene matches. The CDR3 runs to 14 residues.

In the case of this clone: One end of the junction does not line up with germline, which may come from a read error. Gene names are the mouse ones. The read ends 1 residue shy of where the CDR3 ends; the end is completed using the germline J gene. Distinct nucleotide sequences in the sample also encode this CDR3. The rearrangement uses TRBV26 and TRBJ1-1; D is undetermined. Germline V gives CDR1 KGHPV, CDR2 FQNQEV (reference sequence). This CDR3 contains 13 residues. The CDR3 protein is CASSRSGNTEVFF. CDR3 DNA, as far as it was read: TGTGCCAGTAGTCGGTCAGGGAACACAGAAGTCTTC.

This clone was counted a few times. Gene and germline names: mouse. The read finishes 1 residue shy of the CDR3 end, and the germline J gene is used to complete it. The same CDR3 can be traced to other DNA sequences in this sample. The gene calls are TRBV26 and TRBJ1-3; D is unclear. CDR1 KGHPV and CDR2 FQNQEV come from the germline V gene (reference sequence). Trimming shortened V by 2 bases and J by 0 bases, and 5 bases separated the two germline ends. The CDR3 is 14 amino acids. The part of the CDR3 DNA that was read is TGTGCCAGCAGTCTGAGCAATTCTGGAAATACGCTCTAT. Translating gives CASSLSNSGNTLY. The complete CDR3 sequence is CASSLSNSGNTLYF.

As for this clone: Gene names follow the mouse nomenclature. The read halts 1 residue ahead of the CDR3 end, with the missing end drawn from the germline J gene. This same CDR3 is encoded by further DNA sequences in the sample. The chain carries TRBV15 and TRBJ1-4; D is uncertain. CDR3 length: 14 amino acids. Germline CDR1 SGHND, CDR2 FRSKSL. The V end was cut by 3 bases, the J end by 0 bases, with 5 bases between. The CDR3 DNA, read in part, is TGTGCCAGCAGTTTGGGGATTTCCAACGAAAGATTATTT. This gives the protein CASSLGISNERLF. From start to end, the CDR3 is CASSLGISNERLFF.

A note on this clone: Gene labels here are mouse ones. With the read ending 1 residue before the CDR3 end, the germline J gene is used to fill in that end. The chain couples TRBV13-2 to TRBJ1-6; D is ambiguous. TRBJ1-6 falls under the ORF class, with uncertain function. CDR3 length: 13 amino acids. Per the germline V gene, CDR1 is NNHNN and CDR2 is SYGAGS (reference sequence). With 0 bases removed from V and 5 bases from J, the gap between germline ends came to 3 bases. The CDR3 bases that were read are TGTGCCAGCGGTGATGCGGATAATTCGCCCCTCTAC. This encodes CASGDADNSPLY. The full CDR3 is CASGDADNSPLYF.

Concerning this clone itself: Germline and genes here are mouse. The sequenced fragment ends 1 residue before the CDR3 boundary, so the rest is inferred from the germline J gene. The chain carries TRBV26 and TRBJ2-7, with 9 bases identical to TRBD2. Unmatched junction bases numbered 2, after V lost 3 bases and J lost 5 bases. This CDR3 region has 13 residues. In germline, CDR1 is KGHPV, CDR2 FQNQEV (reference sequence). CDR3 bases read: TGTGCCAGCAGTCTCCTGGGGGGGGATGAACAGTAC. It encodes CASSLLGGDEQY. The entire CDR3 protein reads CASSLLGGDEQYF.

Notes on this clone: Germline and genes: mouse. The CDR3 end lies 1 residue beyond the end of the read and is filled in from the germline J gene. The V call is TRBV19, the J call TRBJ1-2; TRBD1 aligns across 7 bases. The V gene's germline CDR1 is FNHDT and CDR2 SITEND (reference sequence). There are 14 residues in the CDR3. The V and J ends lost 2 bases and 0 bases, in that order; junction bases with no gene match: 1. The covered CDR3 bases are TGTGCCAGCAGTATCGACAGGGCAAACTCCGACTACACC. Its translation is CASSIDRANSDYT. The full CDR3 protein is CASSIDRANSDYTF.

Points on this clone: These gene names are mouse names. The read comes to an end 1 residue before the CDR3 does, leaving the germline J gene to fill in the end. The V gene is TRBV16, the J gene TRBJ2-7; D is possibly TRBD1 (6 bases). V was trimmed by 1 base and J by 0 bases, leaving 10 bases between them. CDR3 length equals 15 residues. CDR1 and CDR2 (germline): SGHSA, FRNQAP. Partial CDR3 DNA: TGTGCAAGCAGCTTAGGCGGGACATCCTCCTATGAACAGTAC. It codes for CASSLGGTSSYEQY. The full-length CDR3 reads as CASSLGGTSSYEQYF.

Comment on this clone: Gene names and germline refer to mouse. The sequenced part of the CDR3 DNA is TGTGCCAGCAGTCTGAGGGAAGAAGACACCCAGTAC. Amino acids: CASSLREEDTQY. The full CDR3 sequence reads CASSLREEDTQYF. The gene calls are TRBV26 and TRBJ2-5; D uncertain. Coverage ceases 1 residue before the CDR3 finishes, and the germline J gene fills in the end. Germline-derived CDR1 and CDR2 are KGHPV and FQNQEV (reference sequence). With 2 bases removed from V and 4 bases from J, the gap between germline ends came to 7 bases. This CDR3 has 13 residues.

A few counts support this clone. The listed genes are named as in mouse. With the read ending 1 residue before the CDR3 end, the germline J gene is used to fill in that end. V is TRBV26 and J is TRBJ1-3, with D perhaps matching TRBD1 (6 bases). Trimming stripped 6 bases from V and 0 bases from J, with 6 bases between. Germline assignment: CDR1 KGHPV and CDR2 FQNQEV (reference sequence). CDR3 length: 13 amino acids. CDR3 DNA, as far as it was read: TGTGCCAGCAGGACAGGTTCTGGAAATACGCTCTAT. The encoded protein is CASRTGSGNTLY. The full CDR3 sequence reads CASRTGSGNTLYF. Using reference TRBV26 and TRBJ1-3 for the parts outside the CDR3, the full variable domain is NSKVIQTPRYLVKGQGQKAKMRCIPEKGHPVVFWYQQNKNNEFKFLINFQNQEVLQQIDMTEKRFSAECPSNSPCSLEIQSSEAGDSALYLCASRTGSGNTLYFGEGSRLIVV.

With respect to this clone: Each gene name is a mouse one. The read ends 1 residue shy of where the CDR3 ends; the end is completed using the germline J gene. The gene calls are TRBV26 and TRBJ1-2, with 11 nucleotides matching TRBD1. Germline V gene lookup returns CDR1 KGHPV and CDR2 FQNQEV (reference sequence). V was pared by 6 bases and J by 5 bases, with 2 bases of the junction left unmatched. The CDR3 is 13 residues long. Incomplete CDR3 DNA: TGTGCCAGCAGCGGACAGGGGGCGTCCGACTACACC. This gives the protein CASSGQGASDYT. The whole CDR3 is CASSGQGASDYTF.

A word on this clone: Any gene name here is a mouse gene name. The read stops 1 residue short of the end of the CDR3; the missing end is completed from the germline J gene. The chain has TRBV26 and TRBJ2-5, with 7 bases that match TRBD2. V dropped 5 bases and J dropped 2; count of bases not matched to a gene: 1. This CDR3 contains 13 residues. Germline CDR1 is KGHPV and CDR2 is FQNQEV (reference sequence). CDR3 protein: CASSTGVQDTQYF. Incomplete CDR3 DNA: TGTGCCAGCAGTACTGGGGTCCAAGACACCCAGTAC.

As regards this clone: Gene and germline names: mouse. The CDR3 sequence: CASSLSQGLATLYF. The CDR3 DNA, read in part, is TGTGCCAGCAGTCTGTCACAAGGATTGGCCACCTTGTAC. The chain has TRBV26 and TRBJ2-4; D is uncertain. The read terminates 1 residue before the CDR3 end, so the remaining end is supplied by the germline J gene. The V gene's germline CDR1 is KGHPV and CDR2 FQNQEV (reference sequence). The CDR3 loop spans 14 amino acids. V was cut by 0 bases and J by 8 bases, with 12 bases left in between.

A note on this clone: Genes and germline are mouse. The read terminates 1 residue ahead of where the CDR3 ends, so the germline J gene completes it. The J gene is TRBJ1-1, the V gene TRBV13-1; D gene unclear. Trimming took 0 bases from V and 3 from J, leaving 6 bases between them. Germline CDR1 NSHNY, CDR2 SYGAGN. The length of the CDR3 is 13 residues. The part of the CDR3 DNA that was read is TGTGCCAGCAGTGATGCACGATACACAGAAGTCTTC. Translating gives CASSDARYTEVF. The CDR3 reads in full as CASSDARYTEVFF.

Notes on this clone: The listed genes are named as in mouse. The CDR3 loop is CASSRDWGGNTLYF. CDR3 DNA, as far as it was read: TGTGCCAGCAGTCGGGACTGGGGGGGAAACACCTTGTAC. The gene calls are TRBV26 and TRBJ2-4; 13 nucleotides match TRBD2. The read terminates 1 residue before the CDR3 end, so the remaining end is supplied by the germline J gene. Germline CDR1 is KGHPV and CDR2 is FQNQEV (reference sequence). The CDR3 has 14 residues. V shed 4 bases, J shed 5 bases, and the junction held 0 bases outside the gene matches. Complete variable domain (other parts from reference TRBV26 and TRBJ2-4): NSKVIQTPRYLVKGQGQKAKMRCIPEKGHPVVFWYQQNKNNEFKFLINFQNQEVLQQIDMTEKRFSAECPSNSPCSLEIQSSEAGDSALYLCASSRDWGGNTLYFGAGTRLSVL.